This T cell receptor beta chain came from a study of T cell changes during pregnancy in multiple sclerosis. The CDR3 loop spans 13 amino acids. CDR1 and CDR2 from the germline V gene are SNHLY and FYNNEI. V shed 5 bases, J shed 4 bases, and the junction held 3 bases outside the gene matches. Assay used: immunoSEQ multiplex PCR; TCRdb lists only in-frame clones, some missing. The sample contains about 57,000 clones, about 90% of which appear only once. Sequenced material: CD4+ T cells from peripheral blood mononuclear cells, taken in the second trimester of pregnancy. This clonotype was sampled from a female donor with multiple sclerosis, enrolled in a pregnancy study. The chain links TRBV2 to TRBJ1-2, with TRBD1 matching over 8 bases. CDR3 DNA: TGTGCCAGCAGTCCAGACAGGGGCTATGGCTACACCTTC. Amino acids: CASSPDRGYGYTF.